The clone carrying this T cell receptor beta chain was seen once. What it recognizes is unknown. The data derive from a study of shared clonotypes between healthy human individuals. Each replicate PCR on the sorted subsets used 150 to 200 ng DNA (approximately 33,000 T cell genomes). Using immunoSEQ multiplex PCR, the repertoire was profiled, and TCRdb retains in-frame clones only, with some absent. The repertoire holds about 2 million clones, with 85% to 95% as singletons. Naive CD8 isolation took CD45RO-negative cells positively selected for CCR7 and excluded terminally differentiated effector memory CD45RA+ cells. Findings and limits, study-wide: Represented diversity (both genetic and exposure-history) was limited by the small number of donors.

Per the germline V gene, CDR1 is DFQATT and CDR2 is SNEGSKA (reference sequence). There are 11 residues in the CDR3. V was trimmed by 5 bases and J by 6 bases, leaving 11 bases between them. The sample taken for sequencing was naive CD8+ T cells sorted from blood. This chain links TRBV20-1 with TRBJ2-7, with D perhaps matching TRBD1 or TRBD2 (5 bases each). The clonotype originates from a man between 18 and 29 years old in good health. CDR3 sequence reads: CSAWDGIEQYF. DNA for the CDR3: TGCAGTGCTTGGGACGGCATCGAGCAGTACTTC.